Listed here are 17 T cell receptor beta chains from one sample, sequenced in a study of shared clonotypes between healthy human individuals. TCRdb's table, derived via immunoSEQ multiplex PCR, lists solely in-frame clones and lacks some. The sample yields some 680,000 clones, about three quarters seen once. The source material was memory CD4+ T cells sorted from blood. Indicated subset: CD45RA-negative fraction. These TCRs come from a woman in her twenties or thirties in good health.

Written as DNA, the CDR3 is TGTGCCAGCAGCACTCCCGGACGGGGAAACACCATATATTTT. The encoded protein is CASSTPGRGNTIYF. The chain employs TRBV11-2 and TRBJ1-3, with D unresolved. CDR3 size: 14 residues. With 5 bases removed from V and 4 bases from J, the gap between germline ends came to 12 bases. CDR1 and CDR2 from the germline V gene are SGHAT and FQNNGV.

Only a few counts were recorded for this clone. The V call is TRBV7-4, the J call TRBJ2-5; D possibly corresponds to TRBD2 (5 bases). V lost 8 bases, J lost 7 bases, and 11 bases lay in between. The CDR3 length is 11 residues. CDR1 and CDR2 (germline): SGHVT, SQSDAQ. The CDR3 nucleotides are TGTGCCAGCGGGAGTGCCGGGACCCAGTACTTC. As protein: CASGSAGTQYF.

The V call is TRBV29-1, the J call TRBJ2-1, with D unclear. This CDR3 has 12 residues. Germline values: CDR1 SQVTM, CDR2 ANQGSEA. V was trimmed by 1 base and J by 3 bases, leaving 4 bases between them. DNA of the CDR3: TGCAGCGTTGAAGGCTACTACAATGAGCAGTTCTTC. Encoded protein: CSVEGYYNEQFF.

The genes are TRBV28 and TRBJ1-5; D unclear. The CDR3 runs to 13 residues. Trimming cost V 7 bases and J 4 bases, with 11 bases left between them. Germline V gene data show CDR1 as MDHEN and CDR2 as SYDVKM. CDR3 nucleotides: TGTGCCAGCAATGTCCTGGGGAATCAGCCCCAGCATTTT. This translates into CASNVLGNQPQHF.

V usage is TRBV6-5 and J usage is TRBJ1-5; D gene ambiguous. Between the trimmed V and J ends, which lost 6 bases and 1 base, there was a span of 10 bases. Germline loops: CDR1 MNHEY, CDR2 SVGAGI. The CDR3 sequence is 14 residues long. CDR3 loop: CASSPILSNQPQHF. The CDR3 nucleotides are TGTGCCAGCAGCCCAATCCTGAGCAATCAGCCCCAGCATTTT.

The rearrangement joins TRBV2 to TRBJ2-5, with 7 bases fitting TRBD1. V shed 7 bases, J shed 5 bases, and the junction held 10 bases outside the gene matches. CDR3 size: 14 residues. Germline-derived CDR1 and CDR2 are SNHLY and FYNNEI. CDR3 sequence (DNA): TGTGCCAGCAACTCCCGGGACAGCCGGGAGACCCAGTACTTC. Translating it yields CASNSRDSRETQYF.

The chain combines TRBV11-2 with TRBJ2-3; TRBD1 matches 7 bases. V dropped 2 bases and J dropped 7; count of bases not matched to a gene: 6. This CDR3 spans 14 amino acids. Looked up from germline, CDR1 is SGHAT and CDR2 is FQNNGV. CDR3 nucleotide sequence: TGTGCCAGCAGCTTACTACAGGGGCACCATACGCAGTATTTT. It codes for CASSLLQGHHTQYF. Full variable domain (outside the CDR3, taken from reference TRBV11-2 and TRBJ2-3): EAGVAQSPRYKIIEKRQSVAFWCNPISGHATLYWYQQILGQGPKLLIQFQNNGVVDDSQLPKDRFSAERLKGVDSTLKIQPAKLEDSAVYLCASSLLQGHHTQYFGPGTRLTVL.

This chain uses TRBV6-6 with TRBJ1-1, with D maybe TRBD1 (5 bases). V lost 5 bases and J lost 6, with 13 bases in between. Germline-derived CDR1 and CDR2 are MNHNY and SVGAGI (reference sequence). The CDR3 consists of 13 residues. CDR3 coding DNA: TGTGCCAGCAGTCTTCAGGGTGGTCCTGAAGCTTTCTTT. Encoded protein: CASSLQGGPEAFF.

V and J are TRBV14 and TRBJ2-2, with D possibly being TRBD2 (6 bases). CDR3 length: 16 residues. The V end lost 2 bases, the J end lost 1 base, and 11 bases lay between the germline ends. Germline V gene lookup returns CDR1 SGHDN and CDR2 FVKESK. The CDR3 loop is CASSQKGLKNTGELFF. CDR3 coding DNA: TGTGCCAGCAGCCAAAAGGGACTGAAGAACACCGGGGAGCTGTTTTTT. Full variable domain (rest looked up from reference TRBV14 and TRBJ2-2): EAGVTQFPSHSVIEKGQTVTLRCDPISGHDNLYWYRRVMGKEIKFLLHFVKESKQDESGMPNNRFLAERTGGTYSTLKVQPAELEDSGVYFCASSQKGLKNTGELFFGEGSRLTVL.

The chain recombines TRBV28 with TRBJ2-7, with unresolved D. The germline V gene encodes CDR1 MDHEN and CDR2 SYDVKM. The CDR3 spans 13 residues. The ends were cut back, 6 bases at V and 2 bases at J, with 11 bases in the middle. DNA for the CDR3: TGTGCCAGCAGCTCCCACACGACCTACGAGCAGTACTTC. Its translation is CASSSHTTYEQYF.

CDR3 region: CATTPGAYQPQHF. The CDR3 coding sequence is TGTGCAACTACCCCAGGGGCATATCAGCCCCAGCATTTT. The chain has TRBV19 and TRBJ1-5; the D gene is possibly TRBD1 (6 bases). Germline V lookup: CDR1 LNHDA, CDR2 SQIVND (reference sequence). The CDR3 runs 13 residues.

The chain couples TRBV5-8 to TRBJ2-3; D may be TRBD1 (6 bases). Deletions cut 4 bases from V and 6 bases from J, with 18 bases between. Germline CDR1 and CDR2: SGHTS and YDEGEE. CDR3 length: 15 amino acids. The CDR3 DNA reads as TGTGCCAGCAGCCCCCGACAGGTCATCCCCGATACGCAGTATTTT. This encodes CASSPRQVIPDTQYF. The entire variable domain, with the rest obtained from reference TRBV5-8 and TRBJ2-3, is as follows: EAGVTQSPTHLIKTRGQQATLRCSPISGHTSVYWYQQALGLGLQFLLWYDEGEERNRGNFPPRFSGRQFPNYSSELNVNALELEDSALYLCASSPRQVIPDTQYFGPGTRLTVL.

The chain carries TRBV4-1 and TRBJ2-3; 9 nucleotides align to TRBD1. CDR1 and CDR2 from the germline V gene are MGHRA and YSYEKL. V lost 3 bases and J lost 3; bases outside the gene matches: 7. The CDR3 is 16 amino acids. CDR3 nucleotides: TGCGCCAGCAGCCACCCGGGACAGGGAGATACAGATACGCAGTATTTT. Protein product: CASSHPGQGDTDTQYF.

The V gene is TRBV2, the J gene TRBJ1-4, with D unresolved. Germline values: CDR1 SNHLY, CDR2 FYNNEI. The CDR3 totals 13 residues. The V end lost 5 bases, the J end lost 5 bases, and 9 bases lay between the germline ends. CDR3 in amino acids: CASSSDGNEKLFF. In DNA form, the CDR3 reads TGTGCCAGCAGTTCGGACGGGAATGAAAAACTGTTTTTT. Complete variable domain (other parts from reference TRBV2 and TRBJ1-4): EPEVTQTPSHQVTQMGQEVILRCVPISNHLYFYWYRQILGQKVEFLVSFYNNEISEKSEIFDDQFSVERPDGSNFTLKIRSTKLEDSAMYFCASSSDGNEKLFFGSGTQLSVL.

The CDR3 loop reads CASRGGVARNEKLFF. DNA for the CDR3: TGTGCCAGCCGCGGGGGCGTCGCACGAAATGAAAAACTGTTTTTT. The J gene is TRBJ1-4, the V gene TRBV21-1. TRBV21-1 is a recognized pseudogene. The CDR3 is made up of 15 amino acids.

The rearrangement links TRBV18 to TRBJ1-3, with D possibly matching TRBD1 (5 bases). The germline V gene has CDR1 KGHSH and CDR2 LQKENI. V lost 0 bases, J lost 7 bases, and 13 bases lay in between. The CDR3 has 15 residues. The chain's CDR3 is CASSPPGAGGNTIYF. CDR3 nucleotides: TGTGCCAGCTCACCACCTGGGGCAGGCGGGAACACCATATATTTT. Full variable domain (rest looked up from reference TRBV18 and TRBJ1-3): NAGVMQNPRHLVRRRGQEARLRCSPMKGHSHVYWYRQLPEEGLKFMVYLQKENIIDESGMPKERFSAEFPKEGPSILRIQQVVRGDSAAYFCASSPPGAGGNTIYFGEGSWLTVV.

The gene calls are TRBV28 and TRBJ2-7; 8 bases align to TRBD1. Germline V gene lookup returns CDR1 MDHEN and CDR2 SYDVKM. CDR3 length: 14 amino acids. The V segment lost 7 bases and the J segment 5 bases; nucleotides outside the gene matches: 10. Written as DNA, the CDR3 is TGTGCCAGCAAAAACACCCAGGGGGCGAACGAGCAGTACTTC. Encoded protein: CASKNTQGANEQYF.